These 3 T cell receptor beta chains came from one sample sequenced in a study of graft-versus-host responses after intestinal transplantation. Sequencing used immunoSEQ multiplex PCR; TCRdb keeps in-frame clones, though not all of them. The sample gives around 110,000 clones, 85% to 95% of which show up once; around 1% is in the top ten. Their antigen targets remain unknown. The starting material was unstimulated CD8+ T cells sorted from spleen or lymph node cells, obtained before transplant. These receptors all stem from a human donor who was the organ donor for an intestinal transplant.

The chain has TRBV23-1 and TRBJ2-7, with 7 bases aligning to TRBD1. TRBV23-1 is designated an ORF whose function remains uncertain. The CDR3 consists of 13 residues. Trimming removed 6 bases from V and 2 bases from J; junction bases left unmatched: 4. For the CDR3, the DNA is TGCGCCAGCAGACGTGGGACAGCCTACGAGCAGTACTTC. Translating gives CASRRGTAYEQYF.

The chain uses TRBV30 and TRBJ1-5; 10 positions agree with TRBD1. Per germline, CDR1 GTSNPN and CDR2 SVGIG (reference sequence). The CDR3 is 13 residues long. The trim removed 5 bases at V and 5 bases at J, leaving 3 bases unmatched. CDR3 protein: CAWAGTGDQPQHF. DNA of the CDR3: TGTGCCTGGGCCGGGACAGGGGATCAGCCCCAGCATTTT.

The CDR3 nucleotides are TGTGCCAGCAGCTGGTCTAACTACTACGAGCAGTACTTC. Translation: CASSWSNYYEQYF. V and J are TRBV7-2 and TRBJ2-7; no clear D. The V gene lost 4 bases and the J gene lost 3 bases, with 10 bases spanning the gap. Per the germline V gene, CDR1 is SGHTA and CDR2 is FQGNSA. This CDR3 is 13 amino acids long.